This T cell receptor (beta chain) stems from a study of shared clonotypes between healthy human individuals. This clone appeared many times. V dropped 6 bases and J dropped 6; count of bases not matched to a gene: 10. The length of the CDR3 is 15 residues. Per germline, CDR1 MDHEN and CDR2 SYDVKM. Sequencing was performed with immunoSEQ multiplex PCR; in TCRdb, only in-frame clones are kept and a portion is missing. Here the sample spans fewer than 100,000 clones, less than 80% being singletons. The V and J genes are TRBV28 and TRBJ1-1; 10 bases are a match to TRBD1. Sequencing was performed on memory CD8+ T cells sorted from blood. Subset defined: CD45RO+ cells pooled with CCR7-negative TemRA cells. The receptor was isolated from a man aged 30-40 years in good health. As DNA, the CDR3 is TGTGCCAGCAGGAGTTTGACAGGGGGCGCGTCTGAAGCTTTCTTT. This translates into CASRSLTGGASEAFF.